The text below deals with one T cell receptor (beta chain). Its antigen remains unidentified. This sample's time point: peripheral blood 6 weeks after treatment start. The cohort comprised individuals with locally advanced or metastatic urothelial carcinoma. This sample was included in a study of PD-L1 blockade in urothelial cancer. Study background: Bladder-origin urothelial cancer in males covered about 90% of the roughly 30 patients.

Into every PCR, synthetic TCR analog templates were spiked. Libraries were prepared by immunoSEQ multiplex PCR; TCRdb keeps only in-frame clonotypes and omits some of them. The table records 30,000 or so clones, roughly nine tenths of them present only once. Findings of the study overall: For durable-benefit patients, tumor-associated blood clones expanded more at 3 weeks.

Germline values: CDR1 SGHNT, CDR2 YYREEE (reference sequence). The ends were cut back, 0 bases at V and 3 bases at J, with 6 bases in the middle. There are 13 residues in the CDR3. Sequences were derived from PBMCs, sampled around atezolizumab (anti-PD-L1) treatment. The clonotype originates from an elderly man with urothelial cancer. This chain links TRBV5-4 with TRBJ1-1; D call uncertain. DNA for the CDR3: TGTGCCAGCAGCTTGGACAGTGACACTGAAGCTTTCTTT. Translating it yields CASSLDSDTEAFF.